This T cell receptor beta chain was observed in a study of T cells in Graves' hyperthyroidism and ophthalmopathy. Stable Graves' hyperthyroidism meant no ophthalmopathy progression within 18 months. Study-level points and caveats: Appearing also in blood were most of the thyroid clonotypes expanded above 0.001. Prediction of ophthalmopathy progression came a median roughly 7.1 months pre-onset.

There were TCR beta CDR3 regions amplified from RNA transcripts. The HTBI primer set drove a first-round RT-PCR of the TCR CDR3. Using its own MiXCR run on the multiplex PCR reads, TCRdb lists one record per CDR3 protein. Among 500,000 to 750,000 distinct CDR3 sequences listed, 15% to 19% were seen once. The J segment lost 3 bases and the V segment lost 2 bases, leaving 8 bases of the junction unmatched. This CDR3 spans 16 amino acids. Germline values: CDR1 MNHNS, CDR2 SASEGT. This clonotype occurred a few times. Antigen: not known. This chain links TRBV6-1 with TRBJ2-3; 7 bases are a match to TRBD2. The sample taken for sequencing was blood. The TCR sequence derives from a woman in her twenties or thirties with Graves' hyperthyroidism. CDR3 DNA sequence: TGTGCCAGCAGTGAAATCGGGGGGTTAGGGACAGATACGCAGTATTTT. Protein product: CASSEIGGLGTDTQYF.